This TCR beta chain was captured by sequencing in a study of cytomegalovirus exposure and HLA in healthy donors (dated by TCRdb to about 2017). With regard to the full study: In an earlier analysis of fewer than 750 of the donors, approximately 260 Gb of sequence data and just under 120 million unique TCR beta sequences from roughly 180 million T cells were reported. Along with the approximately 620-subject first cohort, a separate validation cohort of over a hundred different subjects was used. The genetic ancestry cluster associated with self-reported Caucasian donors included 70% to 85% of the 300 to 400 genotyped donors. Because of strong linkage in the cohort, roughly five DR-DQ haplotypes were treated as single units for association and clustering. High-throughput TCR immunosequencing, statistical association of individual TCRs with disease status, and machine learning were combined to predict cytomegalovirus infection status. An earlier analysis of some 500 of the donors used high-throughput TCR beta sequencing to judge whether each TCR beta V gene segment behaved as functional or pseudogenic. Both class I and class II loci were covered by HLA typing, at four-digit resolution. Among under 450 genotyped donors of the cohort, an average of roughly 240,000 unique TCR beta nucleotide sequences were sequenced per donor, around 20% of them non-productive. An early release that covered roughly 600 HLA-typed donors contained about 300 gigabases of sequencing data and tens of millions of unique TCR sequences. Donor age, sex, ethnicity and CMV serostatus were collected together with the repertoire data. In the later analysis, no new phenotypic data were used to find candidate immune exposures; instead, reliance was placed on TCR beta sequences and their occurrence across donors. The study aimed to test whether signatures of past pathogen exposure could be identified by cataloging public T cell receptors. A later analysis re-analyzed previously published TCR beta repertoires from 550 to 700 donors and added high-resolution HLA genotyping to study TCR occurrence patterns. Typing coverage differed by locus: A, B, C, DRB1 and DQB1 were typed in roughly 620-630 donors, DQA1 in about 500, DPA1 in approximately 600, and DPB1 in just under 480. A later genetic analysis used genome-wide SNP genotypes for about 65% of the roughly 700 donors, treating that subset as a discovery cohort. All discovery cohort repertoires had been generated on a single sequencing platform. The study used immunosequencing to profile the T cell repertoires of more than 650 subjects and linked those repertoires to cytomegalovirus serostatus. The investigation overall reported the following: In a later analysis, several top co-occurrence clusters were reported to appear linked to parvovirus B19, influenza, CMV and Epstein-Barr virus. A later analysis found that HLA-associated TCR beta chains were more clonally expanded and had lower generation probabilities than equally common non-associated chains. CMV serostatus was the only immune exposure information available for the cohort. Because HLA typing was unavailable for some donors at each locus, only the typed subset was used in association tests. A further reported finding was that TCR beta sequences accurately predicted the HLA-A and HLA-B alleles for most subjects in the first cohort. In a later analysis, TCR association rates were found to vary across HLA loci, with the most associated TCRs seen for DRB1 alleles and the fewest for HLA-C alleles. A few of the identified cytomegalovirus-associated TCR beta chains were confirmed in vitro to be specific for cytomegalovirus antigens. Linkage disequilibrium might explain the correlated functional status among segregating V segments, but an unknown experimental factor could not be excluded. The presence/absence analyses assumed that sequencing depth was roughly uniform across donors, and that assumption may not be true. Because counts were too low, some 16 rarely observed V segments, including chromosome 9 orphons, were excluded from the earlier analysis of a few hundred of the donors. While some public TCRs were present in many individuals, most TCR sequences turned up only very rarely across donors. This cohort had only TCR beta chains sequenced, and the lack of alpha or paired-chain data limited which features could be detected. A group of highly shared sequence variants was considered likely to be a technical artifact of the sequencing pipeline. Some IMGT-functional V segments, including TRBV6-2 and TRBV6-3, could not be told apart with the 87-base-pair reads, so those segments were excluded. The classifier was reported to diagnose cytomegalovirus status with high specificity and sensitivity in both the original and validation cohorts. A total of fewer than 200 TCR beta chains were listed by the study as associated with cytomegalovirus. Strong co-occurrence of HLA alleles, especially DR and DQ, made assigning TCR associations to individual alleles difficult. Most CMV-associated TCR beta chains appeared to be HLA-restricted in a later analysis, and the HLA associations seemed to be driven largely by CMV exposure. In a later genetic analysis, fewer N-insertions in productive TCRs were reported among donors in an Asian-associated ancestry cluster than the 666-donor mean. At a false discovery rate of 0.05, a later analysis linked 15,000 to 20,000 TCR beta sequences to specific HLA alleles. A later genetic analysis associated a missense DCLRE1C variant with V-gene and J-gene trimming of TCR beta chains, and an independent cohort replicated the association. In an earlier analysis of fewer than 700 of the donors, most TCR beta V segments appeared in productive rearrangements about 87% or about 30% of the time, broadly matching IMGT annotations. The authors suggested that the approach could potentially be extended to other disease states and immunological phenotypes.

CDR1 MNHEY and CDR2 SVGAGI are derived from the germline V gene. The junction carries 9 bases between V and J, which are trimmed by 0 bases and 6 bases respectively. Taken from cysteine to phenylalanine, the CDR3 has 14 residues. Only CDR3 DNA is held: 42 bases, read in frame from base 1. Library method: the immunoSEQ multiplex PCR assay. A mixture of 60 forward primers for TCR Vbeta segments and 13 reverse primers for TCR Jbeta segments was used in the multiplex PCR. Amplification of the CDR3 region of rearranged TCR beta genes was performed with a multiplex PCR assay on genomic DNA. Amplified TCR beta libraries were sequenced as 87-base-pair reads on the Illumina HiSeq System. In the paper's pipeline: A later analysis counted 75 million to 100 million unique TCR beta chains across the approximately 700 repertoires, and around 9.9 million of these chains were shared by at least two donors. A nearest-neighbor algorithm error-corrected the raw reads and collapsed the reads into unique sequences, merging closely related sequences to remove PCR and sequencing errors. CDR3 sequences were aligned to IMGT reference sequences to assign V, D and J gene segments. For a sequence to be retained, at least a six-nucleotide match to both a V gene segment and a J gene segment was required. A rearrangement was called productive if the CDR3 had no stop codons and remained in frame with V and J, and every other rearrangement was called non-productive. Following IMGT convention, CDR3 was defined as the stretch from the second conserved V-encoded cysteine to the conserved J-encoded phenylalanine. The earlier analysis of 550 to 650 of the donors excluded any sequence lacking an unambiguous match to a single V gene segment. In an earlier analysis of approximately 560 of the donors, a V segment was called functional when productive rearrangements were above 56.7%, and segregating when the standard deviation between donors exceeded 5%. A statistical classification framework was built for diagnosing cytomegalovirus status from the catalog of TCR beta chain sequences. In a later analysis, TCR nucleotide sequences were compared against IMGT/GENE-DB human TR gene sequences so that V and J genes could be assigned. In a later analysis, CDR3 sequences and most-parsimonious VDJ recombination scenarios were assigned using the TCRdist pipeline. In a later analysis, each TCR beta chain was defined by its CDR3 amino acid sequence together with its V-gene family, and reads without a unique V-gene family were excluded. In a later analysis, around 600 highly shared, low-generation-probability nucleotide sequences were removed to address suspected cross-contamination and a sequencing artifact. A later analysis calculated a clonal expansion index for each public chain from normalized within-repertoire ranks of inferred template counts. In a later analysis, generation probabilities were computed with a VDJ recombination model fitted to out-of-frame rearrangements, and the resulting probabilities were checked against IGoR. A later analysis scored TCR-TCR, TCR-HLA and TCR-CMV co-occurrence with hypergeometric tests, applying a repertoire-size bias correction to TCR pairs. False discovery rates were estimated in a later analysis by permuting HLA or CMV assignments 20 times. In a later analysis, co-occurring TCRs were grouped using DBSCAN, and TCRdist sequence similarity was added for clustering within HLA-allele-positive subsets. Co-occurrence clustering excluded repertoires with fewer than 30,000 or more than 120,000 public chains, plus five with anomalous nucleotide sharing. Here the immuneACCESS table is served through TCRdb, limited to in-frame sequences with V and J called. Missing clones are a known gap in these copies; in checked studies unresolved V genes cover under half, and the rest lacks a known reason. For V, J and clone size, that table is used; D and trimming come from the DNA. The sample records 53,000 or so clones, 65% to 80% of which are singletons. Roughly 7.1% of the sample belongs to the ten largest clones.

The cohort consisted of 650 to 850 healthy bone marrow donors. All cohort members were sampled while nominally healthy, although unrecorded immune exposures were likely present. The donor was CMV seropositive and belonged to the group of 250 to 350 seropositive cohort members. A peripheral blood sample was provided by each donor, and peripheral blood mononuclear cells were used for TCR beta sequencing. Genomic DNA extraction from the blood cell samples was performed with the Qiagen DNeasy Blood Extraction Kit. For this clone: Which antigen it targets is not known. No much larger clone exists at a distance of one base, and base qualities are not known.

The rearrangement combines TRBV6-5 with TRBJ1-5; 5 matching bases give a weak D call of TRBD1. This sequence was found in a man aged 25 to 45 in good health and CMV-seropositive. Sequenced: PBMCs. The DNA sequence is given as TGTGCCAGCAGTTACTCGCCGGGGGGTCAGCCCCAGCATTTT. It translates as CASSYSPGGQPQHF.